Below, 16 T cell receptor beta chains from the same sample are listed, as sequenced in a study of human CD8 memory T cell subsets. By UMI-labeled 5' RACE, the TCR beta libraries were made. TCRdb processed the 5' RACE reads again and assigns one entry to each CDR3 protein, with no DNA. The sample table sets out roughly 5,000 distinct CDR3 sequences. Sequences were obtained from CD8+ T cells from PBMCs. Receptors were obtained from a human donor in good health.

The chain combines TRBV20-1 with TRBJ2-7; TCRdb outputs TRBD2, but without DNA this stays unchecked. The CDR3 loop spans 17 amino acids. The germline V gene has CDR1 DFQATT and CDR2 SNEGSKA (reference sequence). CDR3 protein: CSARPSTSGSLSYEQYF.

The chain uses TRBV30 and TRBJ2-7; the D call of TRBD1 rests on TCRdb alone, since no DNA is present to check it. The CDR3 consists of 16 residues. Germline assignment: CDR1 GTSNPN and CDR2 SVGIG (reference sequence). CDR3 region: CAWSQSEDRASYEQYF.

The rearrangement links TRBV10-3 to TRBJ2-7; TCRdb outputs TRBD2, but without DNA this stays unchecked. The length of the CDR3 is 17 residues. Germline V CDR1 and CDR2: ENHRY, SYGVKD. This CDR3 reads CAISDGLRAGYTYEQYF.

Here the CDR3 reads CASQGDRNTGELFF. This sequence joins TRBV6-1 and TRBJ2-2; the D call of TRBD1 rests on TCRdb alone, since no DNA is present to check it. This CDR3 has 14 amino acids. Germline CDR1 reads MNHNS; CDR2 reads SASEGT.

The CDR3 sequence is CASSLTATAGDYGYTF. The chain employs TRBV7-8 and TRBJ1-2; TCRdb's assignment of TRBD1 cannot be checked, as there is no DNA. CDR1 and CDR2 (germline): SGHVS, FQNEAQ. The CDR3 is 16 amino acids.

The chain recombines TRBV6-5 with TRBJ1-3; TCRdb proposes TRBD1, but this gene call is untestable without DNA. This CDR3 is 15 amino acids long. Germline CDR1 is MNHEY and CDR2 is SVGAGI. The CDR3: CASNPGADSGNTIYF.

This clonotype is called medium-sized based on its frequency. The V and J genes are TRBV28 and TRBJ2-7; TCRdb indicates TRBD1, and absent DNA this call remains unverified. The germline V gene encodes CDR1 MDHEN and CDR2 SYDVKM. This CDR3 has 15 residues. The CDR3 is CASSFQTGGRYEQYF.

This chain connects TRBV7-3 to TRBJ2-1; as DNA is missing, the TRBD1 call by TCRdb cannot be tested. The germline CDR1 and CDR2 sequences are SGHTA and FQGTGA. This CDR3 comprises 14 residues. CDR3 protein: CASSPPGKYNEQFF.

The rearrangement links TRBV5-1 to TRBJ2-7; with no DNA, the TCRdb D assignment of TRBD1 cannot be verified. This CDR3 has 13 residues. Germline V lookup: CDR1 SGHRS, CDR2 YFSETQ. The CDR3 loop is CASSAGYSYEQYF.

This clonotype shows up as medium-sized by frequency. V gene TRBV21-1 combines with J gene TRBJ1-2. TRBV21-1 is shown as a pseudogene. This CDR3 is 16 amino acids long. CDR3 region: CASSKDGCRFAVGYTF.

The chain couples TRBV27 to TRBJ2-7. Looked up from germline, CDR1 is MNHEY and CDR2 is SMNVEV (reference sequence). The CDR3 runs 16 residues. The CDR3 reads CASSPQGGREIYEQYF.

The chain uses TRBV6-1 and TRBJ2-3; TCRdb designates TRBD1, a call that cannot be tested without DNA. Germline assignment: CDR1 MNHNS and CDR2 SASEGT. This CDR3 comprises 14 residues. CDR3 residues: CASSDLQGADTQYF.

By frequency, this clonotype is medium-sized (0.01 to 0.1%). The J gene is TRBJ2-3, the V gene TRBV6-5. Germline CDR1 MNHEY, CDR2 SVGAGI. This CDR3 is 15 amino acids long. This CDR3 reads CASSYAGDNTDTQYF.

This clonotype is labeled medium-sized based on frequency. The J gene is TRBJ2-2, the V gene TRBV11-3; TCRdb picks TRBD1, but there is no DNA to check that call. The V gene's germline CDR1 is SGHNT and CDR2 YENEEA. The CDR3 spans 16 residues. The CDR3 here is CASSLDQGANTGELFF.

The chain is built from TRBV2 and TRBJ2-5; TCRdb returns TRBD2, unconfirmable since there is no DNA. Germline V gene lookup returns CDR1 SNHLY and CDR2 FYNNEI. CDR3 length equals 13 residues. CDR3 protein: CASSFLASETQYF.

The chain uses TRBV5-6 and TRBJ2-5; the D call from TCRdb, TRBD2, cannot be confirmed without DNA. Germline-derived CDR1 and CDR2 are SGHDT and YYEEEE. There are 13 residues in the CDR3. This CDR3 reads CASSYSQQETQYF.